This T cell receptor beta chain was captured in a study of cytomegalovirus exposure and HLA in healthy donors. Study-wide results and caveats: Certain sequence variants were highly shared and formed a cluster, and this cluster was likely a sequencing artifact.

Worth noting for this clone: The target antigen is unknown.

PCR primers comprised 60 Vbeta and 13 Jbeta primers. Sequencing used immunoSEQ multiplex PCR; TCRdb keeps in-frame clones, though not all of them. This table has approximately 110,000 clones, around four fifths appearing once. Trimming at V came to 3 bases and at J to 0 bases, leaving 13 bases not matched to a gene. Germline lookup yields CDR1 LNHDA and CDR2 SQIVND (reference sequence). CDR3 size: 19 residues. The sequence derives from a middle-aged woman in good health and CMV-seropositive. The rearrangement uses TRBV19 and TRBJ2-1; 8 bases agree with TRBD2. Specimen: PBMCs. CDR3 coding DNA: TGTGCCAGTAGTATGGAGGAGACTAGCGTCTTAAGCTCCTACAATGAGCAGTTCTTC. It encodes CASSMEETSVLSSYNEQFF.